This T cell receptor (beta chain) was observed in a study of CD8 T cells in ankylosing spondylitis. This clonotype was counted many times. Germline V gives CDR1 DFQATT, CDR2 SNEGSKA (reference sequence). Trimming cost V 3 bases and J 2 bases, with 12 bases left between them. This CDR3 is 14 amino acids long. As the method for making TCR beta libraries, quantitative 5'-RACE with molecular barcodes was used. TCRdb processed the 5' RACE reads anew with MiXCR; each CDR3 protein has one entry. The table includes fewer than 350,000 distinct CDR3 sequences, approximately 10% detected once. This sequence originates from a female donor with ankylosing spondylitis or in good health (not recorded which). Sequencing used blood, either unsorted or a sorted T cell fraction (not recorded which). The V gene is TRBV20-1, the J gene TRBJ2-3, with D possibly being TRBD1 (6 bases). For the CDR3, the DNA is TGCAGTGCTAGTTTAGGGGGTAACACAGATACGCAGTATTTT. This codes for CSASLGGNTDTQYF.